The rows below give T cell receptor beta chains drawn from one sample of a study of shared clonotypes between healthy human individuals. Generated by immunoSEQ multiplex PCR, the TCRdb table keeps only in-frame clones and is missing some. The repertoire holds 950,000 to 1,200,000 clones, with approximately 75% as singletons. The sample was memory CD4+ T cells from PBMCs. These receptors were taken from a man younger than 35 in good health. Some clones in this sample may be carry-over from other donors' samples. Each CDR3 is given with its conserved first and last residue. D genes are given only for firm matches. The listing skips clone size in some rows; elsewhere it reads once, few, many or a size class.

j_call v_call d_call clone_size cdr3_nt cdr3_aa
TRBJ1-1 TRBV5-4 TRBD1 - TGTGCCAGCAGCGTGGGACAGGGGAACACTGAAGCTTTCTTT CASSVGQGNTEAFF
TRBJ2-3 TRBV9 - - TGTGCCAGCGGGAGGTTGGACTTTGAAGATACGCAGTATTTT CASGRLDFEDTQYF
TRBJ2-3 TRBV5-6 - few TGTGCCAGCAGCAGTCTTCGAGGGCGTTACACAGATACGCAGTATTTT CASSSLRGRYTDTQYF
TRBJ2-7 TRBV10-1 TRBD2 - TGCGCCAGCAGTGATAGGGCTAGCGGGACTTACGAGCAGTACTTC CASSDRASGTYEQYF
TRBJ2-3 TRBV4-3 TRBD2 - TGCGCCAGCAGCCAAGCGGCTAGCGGGATCACAGATACGCAGTATTTT CASSQAASGITDTQYF
TRBJ2-7 TRBV6-6 - - TGTGCCAGCAGTCAGGGGCGCGAACTAGTGGGCGAGCAGTACTTC CASSQGRELVGEQYF
TRBJ2-7 TRBV2 TRBD2 - TGTGCCAGCAGTGCAGGGACTAGGGCATTCGAGCAGTACTTC CASSAGTRAFEQYF
TRBJ1-1 TRBV19 - few TGTGCCAGTAGTGCCAGGGGATTTGGAGCTTTCTTT CASSARGFGAFF
TRBJ1-2 TRBV19 - - TGTGCCAGTAGTTTCTCCTCGGGGGCTGGTGGCTACACCTTC CASSFSSGAGGYTF
TRBJ2-7 TRBV7-2 TRBD2 - TGTGCCAGCAGCTTAAGAGCGGGGGACTACGAGCAGTACTTC CASSLRAGDYEQYF
TRBJ2-5 TRBV30 - - TGTGCCTGGAGTGGAGGTGGCGGGGAGGAGACCCAGTACTTC CAWSGGGGEETQYF
TRBJ2-7 TRBV27 TRBD1 - TGTGCCAGCAGTTTATGGACAGGGGCGCTCTACGAGCAGTACTTC CASSLWTGALYEQYF
TRBJ1-2 TRBV15 - few TGTGCCACCAGCTCACGCTATGGAGCTCTGGGGGGCTACACCTTC CATSSRYGALGGYTF
TRBJ2-3 TRBV2 TRBD2 few TGTGCCAGCAGTGCTCAGCGGGACACAGATACGCAGTATTTT CASSAQRDTDTQYF
TRBJ2-1 TRBV6-6 TRBD2 - TGTGCCAGCAGTTACGGACTAGCGCTCTCCTACAATGAGCAGTTCTTC CASSYGLALSYNEQFF
TRBJ2-5 TRBV30 - - TGTGCCTGGAATCGGCTCCAAGAGACCCAGTACTTC CAWNRLQETQYF
TRBJ2-5 TRBV28 - - TGTGCCAGCATGTACAGGGGGAGGGGAGAGACCCAGTACTTC CASMYRGRGETQYF
TRBJ2-1 TRBV12-5 - - TGTGCTAGTGGTTTAGACAAGGGGAGGAGCTCCTACAATGAGCAGTTCTTC CASGLDKGRSSYNEQFF
TRBJ2-2 TRBV28 - - TGTGCCAGCAGTTCATTTACCGGGGAGCTGTTTTTT CASSSFTGELFF
TRBJ1-2 TRBV2 - few TGTGCCAGCAGTGAACTGGACTATGGCTACACCTTC CASSELDYGYTF
TRBJ1-1 TRBV10-1 - few TGCGCCAGCAGTGAGAATTACGGTACTGAAGCTTTCTTT CASSENYGTEAFF
TRBJ1-2 TRBV5-6 TRBD1 - TGTGCCAGCAGCTTGTTGAGGGGGCTGAATGGCTACACCTTC CASSLLRGLNGYTF
TRBJ2-7 TRBV6-1 - - TGTGCCAGCAGTGGGCTAAGCTCCTACGAGCAGTACTTC CASSGLSSYEQYF
TRBJ2-5 TRBV11-3 TRBD2 - TGTGCCAGCAGCTCCGGACTAGCGGGAGGGGAAGAGACCCAGTACTTC CASSSGLAGGEETQYF
TRBJ1-2 TRBV2 - few TGTGCCAGCAGTGTGTACTATGGCTACACCTTC CASSVYYGYTF
TRBJ1-1 TRBV28 TRBD1 - TGTGCCAGCAGTCCCGGGACAGGGCACACTGAAGCTTTCTTT CASSPGTGHTEAFF
TRBJ2-1 TRBV7-9 TRBD2 - TGTGCCAGCATCCCCGGCGGGGGTCAAGTTTACAATGAGCAGTTCTTC CASIPGGGQVYNEQFF
TRBJ2-3 TRBV6-1 TRBD2 - TGTGCCAGCAGTGAAGGGCTAGCGGGATACACAGATACGCAGTATTTT CASSEGLAGYTDTQYF
TRBJ1-3 TRBV18 - - TGTGCCAGCTCTCTCATACTGGACAGCGAAGGAAACACCATATATTTT CASSLILDSEGNTIYF
TRBJ2-7 TRBV28 - - TGTGCCAGCAAAATGATGACTGCATCCTACGAGCAGTACTTC CASKMMTASYEQYF
TRBJ1-4 TRBV5-1 - few TGCGCCAGCAGCTTTGGCAGGGGCGTAGGGGAAAAACTGTTTTTT CASSFGRGVGEKLFF
TRBJ2-5 TRBV4-2 TRBD2 once TGTGCCAGCAGCCAAGGTAGCGGGAGGGCCGTAAGGCAAGAGACCCAGTACTTC CASSQGSGRAVRQETQYF
TRBJ2-1 TRBV19 - - TGTGCCAGTAGGCGGGATCCCTACAATGAGCAGTTCTTC CASRRDPYNEQFF
TRBJ2-6 TRBV5-1 - few TGCGCCAGCAGCTCCTTTTCGACAGGCTCTGGGGCCAACGTCCTGACTTTC CASSSFSTGSGANVLTF
TRBJ2-7 TRBV29-1 - - TGCAGCGTTGGATCTTGGTACGAGCAGTACTTC CSVGSWYEQYF
TRBJ1-5 TRBV7-9 - - TGTGCCAGCAGCTTAGCGCGTGGGACACATAATCAGCCCCAGCATTTT CASSLARGTHNQPQHF
TRBJ2-7 TRBV2 - - TGTGCCAGCAGTGGGACAGCTAACTACGAGCAGTACTTC CASSGTANYEQYF
TRBJ1-5 TRBV2 TRBD1 - TGTGCCAGCGGGCAGGGGGGTCAGCCCCAGCATTTT CASGQGGQPQHF
TRBJ2-5 TRBV2 - few TGTGCCAGCAACGGGCAGGGCCTCAGGGAAGAGACCCAGTACTTC CASNGQGLREETQYF
TRBJ1-2 TRBV7-8 - once TGTGCCAGCAGCTTAGGAACGATTGGAGGGGCAAGTGTCTATGGCTACACCTTC CASSLGTIGGASVYGYTF
TRBJ1-1 TRBV18 - - TGTGCCAGCTCACGGGGAACAGTGAACACTGAAGCTTTCTTT CASSRGTVNTEAFF
TRBJ2-7 TRBV7-2 - few TGTGCCAGCAGCTTACAGGGGCACGGGTCCTACGAGCAGTACTTC CASSLQGHGSYEQYF
TRBJ2-1 TRBV28 TRBD2 - TGTGCCAGTACGACTACTAGCGGGAGAAGGGGGGGGAATGAGCAGTTCTTC CASTTTSGRRGGNEQFF
TRBJ1-3 TRBV10-3 - - TGTGCCATCAGTCCGACGGATTCTGGAAACACCATATATTTT CAISPTDSGNTIYF
TRBJ2-3 TRBV12-5 - few TGTGCTAGTGGTCCTCTCCGGACAGAAGATACGCAGTATTTT CASGPLRTEDTQYF
TRBJ2-7 TRBV4-3 TRBD1 - TGCGCCAGCAGCCAACAATGGACAGGTCGCGACGAGCAGTACTTC CASSQQWTGRDEQYF
TRBJ2-2 TRBV7-8 TRBD2 - TGTGCCAGCAGCTTAGTACTAGCGGCCACCGGGGAGCTGTTTTTT CASSLVLAATGELFF
TRBJ1-2 TRBV28 TRBD1 few TGTGCCACCAACGCGGGACAGCGAAAAGGCTACACCTTC CATNAGQRKGYTF
TRBJ2-1 TRBV7-9 - - TGTGCCAGCAGCCTTAGCGGTGGTGAGCAGTTCTTC CASSLSGGEQFF
TRBJ1-4 TRBV10-1 - - TGCGCCAGATATGAAAAACTGTTTTTT CARYEKLFF